Given below is one T cell receptor (beta chain) in context. Its target is not known. The data were taken from a study of T cells after yellow fever vaccination. From the 5' RACE reads, TCRdb called clonotypes with MiXCR, one entry per CDR3 protein. Of 350,000 or so distinct CDR3 sequences in the sample, 8.1% were seen once. Study observations and caveats: A large majority of primary-vaccination clones showed up again after the booster (roughly 95% CD4, around 90% CD8).

Germline-derived CDR1 and CDR2 are SGHRS and YFSETQ. There are 15 residues in the CDR3. Trimming stripped 3 bases from V and 5 bases from J, with 17 bases between. The J gene is TRBJ2-5, the V gene TRBV5-1, with TRBD2 as a possible D gene (5 bases). The input for sequencing was PBMCs, taken approximately 40 days after the first yellow fever vaccination. This TCR was sampled from a man between 18 and 35 years old who received the YFV17D yellow fever vaccine. CDR3 protein: CASSSNGGAGETQYF. The CDR3 nucleotides are TGCGCCAGCAGCTCGAACGGCGGTGCGGGTGAGACCCAGTACTTC.